This T cell receptor beta chain was recorded in a study of response to subunit inactivated influenza vaccine. This clonotype was detected ten times or more. Each CDR3 protein is one row after TCRdb ran MiXCR on the RT-PCR reads. Of hundreds of thousands of distinct CDR3 sequences detected, roughly 12% appear once; the ten largest clones hold 11%. This sample was shared with a second study, whose subject was T cells expressing NK-cell markers. Turning to that study: cDNA encoding TCR beta was synthesized via 5'RACE template switching incorporating UMIs. HCMV seropositivity marked seven of the eight sequenced donors; one was seronegative. Dominance of the CD3+CD56-NKG2C+ fraction by these clonotypes also held in several donors.

This TCR was recovered from a man aged 50-60 years who received an inactivated influenza vaccine. The material sequenced was PBMCs from blood, taken on the day of vaccination.

CDR3: CASSYSLETQYF. CDR3 bases: TGTGCCAGCAGTTATTCCTTAGAGACCCAGTACTTC. The V and J genes are TRBV6-2 or TRBV6-3 and TRBJ2-5; no reliable D call. CDR1 is MNHEY and CDR2 is SVGEGT in the germline V gene. V lost 3 bases and J 4 bases, leaving 6 bases between the germline ends. There are 12 residues in the CDR3.